This note documents a single T cell receptor beta chain sequence. Its antigen is currently unknown. This entry belongs to a study of T cell repertoires in cytomegalovirus infection. On the study more broadly: The public TCR beta signatures pointed to both CMV infection and matching HLA type.

In TCRdb, the reads were re-called with MiXCR into one record per CDR3 protein. The sample contains approximately 390,000 distinct CDR3 sequences, about 35% of which appear only once. Deletions cut 7 bases from V and 7 bases from J, with 16 bases between. The CDR3 loop spans 13 amino acids. Per germline, CDR1 MNHEY and CDR2 SVGEGT. This clonotype was sampled from a human donor in good health (CMV status not recorded). Some clones in this sample may be carry-over from other donors' samples. V is TRBV6-2 or TRBV6-3 and J is TRBJ1-2; D not resolved. The sample was cultured PBMCs, taken from culture after CMV antigen stimulation. CDR3 sequence reads: CASTVTAASGYTF. CDR3 nucleotide sequence: TGTGCCAGCACCGTGACGGCCGCGAGTGGCTACACCTTC.